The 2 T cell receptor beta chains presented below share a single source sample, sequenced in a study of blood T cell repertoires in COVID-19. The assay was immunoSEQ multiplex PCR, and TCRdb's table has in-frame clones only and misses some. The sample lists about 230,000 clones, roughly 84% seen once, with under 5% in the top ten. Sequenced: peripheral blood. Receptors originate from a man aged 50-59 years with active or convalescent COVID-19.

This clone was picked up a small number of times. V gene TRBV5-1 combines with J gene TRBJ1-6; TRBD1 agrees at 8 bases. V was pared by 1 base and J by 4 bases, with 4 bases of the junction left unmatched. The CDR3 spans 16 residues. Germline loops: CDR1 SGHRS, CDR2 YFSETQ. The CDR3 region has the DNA TGCGCCAGCAGCTTGAGCGGGACAGGATATAATTCACCCCTCCACTTT. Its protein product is CASSLSGTGYNSPLHF.

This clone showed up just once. CDR3 nucleotide sequence: TGTGCCAGCAGCCCATCAGGGGGTTATAGCAATCAGCCCCAGCATTTT. It translates to CASSPSGGYSNQPQHF. This rearrangement joins TRBV7-9 to TRBJ1-5; TRBD1 agrees at 7 bases. The CDR3 extends over 16 amino acids. In germline, CDR1 is SEHNR, CDR2 FQNEAQ (reference sequence). J gave up 0 bases and V 5 bases, and 7 bases lay outside the gene matches.